Below, 21 T cell receptor beta chains from the same sample are listed, as sequenced in a study of blood T cell repertoires in COVID-19. Sequenced by immunoSEQ multiplex PCR; TCRdb stores in-frame clones only, minus some. The sample lists over 70,000 clones; over 60% were seen once. Sequenced input: peripheral blood. These receptors were collected from a woman of 80 years or more with active or convalescent COVID-19.

The rearrangement uses TRBV12-3 or TRBV12-4 and TRBJ1-1; 7 nucleotides line up with TRBD1. V gave up 4 bases and J gave up 4 bases; unmatched junction bases: 3. This CDR3 region has 13 residues. The CDR3 DNA sequence: TGTGCCAGCAGTTCACAGGGGACCACTGAAGCTTTCTTT. As protein: CASSSQGTTEAFF.

This clone was recorded once. The rearrangement joins TRBV2 to TRBJ2-7, with a weak D call TRBD2 (7 bases). Per the germline V gene, CDR1 is SNHLY and CDR2 is FYNNEI. V lost 2 bases and J lost 7, with 18 bases in between. The CDR3 length is 15 residues. The chain's CDR3 is CASSERGAEWVEQYF. The DNA for the CDR3 is TGTGCCAGCAGTGAACGGGGGGCCGAATGGGTAGAGCAGTACTTC.

The chain has TRBV7-2 and TRBJ1-2; tentative D call: TRBD1 (5 bases). Trimming left V 7 bases short and J 7 bases short, with 16 bases between. The CDR3 totals 13 residues. The V gene's germline CDR1 is SGHTA and CDR2 FQGNSA. CDR3 residues: CASTPREDFGYTF. In DNA form, the CDR3 reads TGTGCCAGCACCCCCAGGGAGGATTTTGGCTACACCTTC.

V is TRBV24-1 and J is TRBJ2-3, with 7 nucleotides matching TRBD2. From germline, CDR1 is KGHDR and CDR2 SFDVKD. CDR3 length equals 14 residues. Trimming cost V 7 bases and J 3 bases; bases outside gene matches: 6. CDR3 residues: CATSLTGGTDTQYF. CDR3 in DNA: TGTGCCACCAGCTTGACGGGGGGTACAGATACGCAGTATTTT.

The V call is TRBV19, the J call TRBJ2-1; no clear D. The germline V and J ends were trimmed by 3 bases and 9 bases, with 9 bases remaining between them. CDR1 LNHDA and CDR2 SQIVND come from the germline V gene (reference sequence). The CDR3 is 12 residues long. CDR3 protein: CASSMVQREQFF. CDR3 DNA: TGTGCCAGTAGTATGGTCCAGCGTGAGCAGTTCTTC.

CDR3 coding DNA: TGTGCCACCAGCAGAGACCCAGGTTTCATGAACACTGAAGCTTTCTTT. This sequence encodes CATSRDPGFMNTEAFF. The chain links TRBV15 to TRBJ1-1; no clear D. Germline assignment: CDR1 LNHNV and CDR2 YYDKDF (reference sequence). The V and J ends lost 0 bases and 0 bases respectively, with 11 bases between them. The CDR3 is 16 amino acids.

This sequence joins TRBV2 and TRBJ2-7, with 8 bases that match TRBD2. Germline V CDR1 and CDR2: SNHLY, FYNNEI. After removal of 7 bases from V and 4 bases from J, the junction contained 12 bases not matched to a gene. This CDR3 has 15 residues. The CDR3 sequence: CASNPGRTSRYEQYF. CDR3 nucleotides: TGTGCCAGCAACCCCGGCAGGACTAGCAGATACGAGCAGTACTTC.

This clone was seen just once. The chain recombines TRBV27 with TRBJ2-7; D is unresolved. The V and J ends lost 5 bases and 2 bases respectively, with 16 bases between them. The CDR3 is 15 residues long. Germline V lookup: CDR1 MNHEY, CDR2 SMNVEV (reference sequence). The CDR3 here is CASSPGTERAYEQYF. CDR3 nucleotides: TGTGCCAGCAGTCCCGGAACCGAGCGAGCCTACGAGCAGTACTTC.

This clone was detected many times. The chain carries TRBV18 and TRBJ2-3; D might be TRBD1 (6 bases). With 2 bases removed from V and 4 bases from J, the gap between germline ends came to 10 bases. The germline V gene encodes CDR1 KGHSH and CDR2 LQKENI. The CDR3 extends over 14 amino acids. DNA of the CDR3: TGTGCCAGCTCACCATCTCAGGGGTCAGATACGCAGTATTTT. Its translation is CASSPSQGSDTQYF.

Of note for this clone: The same CDR3 arises from other DNA sequences in this sample as well. This sequence joins TRBV3-1 (or the pseudogene TRBV3-2) and TRBJ1-1, with no clear D. Germline lookup yields CDR1 LGHDT and CDR2 YNNKEL (reference sequence). The CDR3 has 13 residues. V was cut by 0 bases and J by 4 bases, with 6 bases left in between. CDR3 nucleotides: TGTGCCAGCAGCCAAGATCGGGGCACTGAAGCTTTCTTT. Translation gives CASSQDRGTEAFF.

The V gene is TRBV19, the J gene TRBJ2-1; 9 bases align to TRBD2. Germline CDR1 and CDR2: LNHDA and SQIVND (reference sequence). This CDR3 spans 17 amino acids. The junction had 13 bases not matched to a gene; V was cut back by 5 bases and J by 5 bases. CDR3 nucleotide sequence: TGTGCCAGTAGTCCGATACCGGGACTAGCAATTGACAATGAGCAGTTCTTC. This translates into CASSPIPGLAIDNEQFF.

The chain is built from TRBV7-9 and TRBJ2-2; D is possibly TRBD1 (5 bases). Germline V gives CDR1 SEHNR, CDR2 FQNEAQ (reference sequence). The CDR3 loop spans 14 amino acids. Deletions cut 0 bases from V and 5 bases from J, with 7 bases between. CDR3 sequence (DNA): TGTGCCAGCAGCTTAGCGGCAGGGACCGGGGAGCTGTTTTTT. Translating it yields CASSLAAGTGELFF.

The CDR3 region is CAWSSGGYEQYF. The CDR3 nucleotides are TGTGCCTGGAGTTCGGGGGGCTACGAGCAGTACTTC. V and J are TRBV30 and TRBJ2-7, with TRBD2 matching 7 bases. The CDR3 has 12 residues. Per the germline V gene, CDR1 is GTSNPN and CDR2 is SVGIG (reference sequence). V shed 2 bases, J shed 3 bases, and the junction held 1 base outside the gene matches. The full variable domain, with the rest looked up from reference TRBV30 and TRBJ2-7, is SQTIHQWPATLVQPVGSPLSLECTVEGTSNPNLYWYRQAAGRGLQLLFYSVGIGQISSEVPQNLSASRPQDRQFILSSKKLLLSDSGFYLCAWSSGGYEQYFGPGTRLTVT.

The CDR3 DNA sequence: TGTGCCAGCAGATCCCAGGGGCAGTGGTATGGCTACACCTTC. Amino acids: CASRSQGQWYGYTF. The chain recombines TRBV28 with TRBJ1-2; D might be TRBD1 (6 bases). The germline V gene has CDR1 MDHEN and CDR2 SYDVKM. V lost 6 bases and J lost 5, with 16 bases in between. The CDR3 covers 14 residues.

CDR3 sequence: CASSLELVAGAQYF. For the CDR3, the DNA is TGTGCCAGCAGCTTAGAACTAGTTGCAGGGGCCCAGTACTTC. This chain uses TRBV7-2 with TRBJ2-5; D might be TRBD1 (6 bases). V was pared by 1 base and J by 9 bases, with 15 bases between. Germline assignment: CDR1 SGHTA and CDR2 FQGNSA. The CDR3 is 14 residues long.

This clone has just a few counts. This chain joins TRBV7-3 and TRBJ2-1, with D perhaps TRBD2 (7 bases). The CDR3 totals 17 residues. CDR1 is SGHTA, CDR2 FQGTGA, per germline. V lost 4 bases and J lost 4, with 20 bases in between. CDR3 bases: TGTGCCAGCAGCTCCACCTCAGGCGGGGGCTCGTACAATGAGCAGTTCTTC. Translating gives CASSSTSGGGSYNEQFF.

This clone was observed a few times. The rearrangement joins TRBV7-2 to TRBJ2-6, with 8 bases that match TRBD1. Per the germline V gene, CDR1 is SGHTA and CDR2 is FQGNSA. Trimming at V came to 5 bases and at J to 2 bases, leaving 5 bases not matched to a gene. The CDR3 is 16 amino acids. The CDR3 sequence: CASSPRTGTGANVLTF. CDR3 coding DNA: TGTGCCAGCAGCCCCAGGACAGGGACTGGGGCCAACGTCCTGACTTTC.

The chain joins TRBV19 to TRBJ1-1; perhaps TRBD1 as D (6 bases). The CDR3 runs 13 residues. V lost 4 bases and J 5 bases, leaving 11 bases between the germline ends. In germline, CDR1 is LNHDA, CDR2 SQIVND (reference sequence). CDR3 sequence: CASSKQGRTEAFF. The CDR3 nucleotides read TGTGCCAGTAGTAAACAGGGCAGGACTGAAGCTTTCTTT. The full variable domain, rest sourced from reference TRBV19 and TRBJ1-1, is DGGITQSPKYLFRKEGQNVTLSCEQNLNHDAMYWYRQDPGQGLRLIYYSQIVNDFQKGDIAEGYSVSREKKESFPLTVTSAQKNPTAFYLCASSKQGRTEAFFGQGTRLTVV.

Comment on this clone: The sample holds other DNA sequences that translate to the same CDR3. The J gene is TRBJ1-1, the V gene TRBV18; TRBD1 aligns across 8 bases. The length of the CDR3 is 14 residues. Germline CDR1 is KGHSH and CDR2 is LQKENI. V lost 2 bases, J lost 1 base, and 0 bases stayed unmatched. In nucleotides, the CDR3 is TGTGCCAGCTCACCAGGACAGGGGAACACTGAAGCTTTCTTT. Translating it yields CASSPGQGNTEAFF.

This clone was recorded only once. The chain employs TRBV6-2 or TRBV6-3 and TRBJ1-5; D perhaps matches TRBD1 (6 bases). The CDR3 runs to 19 residues. Trimming left V 6 bases short and J 2 bases short, with 26 bases between. Germline V gene lookup returns CDR1 MNHEY and CDR2 SVGEGT. This chain's CDR3 is CASSPVNREAGAGNQPQHF. In nucleotides, the CDR3 is TGTGCCAGCAGCCCTGTTAACAGGGAGGCGGGGGCGGGCAATCAGCCCCAGCATTTT.

At least ten counts were recorded for this clone. The V gene is TRBV3-1 (or the pseudogene TRBV3-2), the J gene TRBJ1-3; 8 bases fit TRBD1. The CDR3 covers 20 residues. The trim removed 0 bases at V and 0 bases at J, leaving 13 bases unmatched. Germline V gene data show CDR1 as LGHDT and CDR2 as YNNKEL (reference sequence). The CDR3 DNA reads TGTGCCAGCAGCCAAGAGTCAGGGGGCCTTAGTTTCGTCTCTGGAAACACCATATATTTT. Protein: CASSQESGGLSFVSGNTIYF.